Listed here are 27 T cell receptor beta chains from one sample, sequenced in a study of shared clonotypes between healthy human individuals. TCRdb's table, derived via immunoSEQ multiplex PCR, lists solely in-frame clones and lacks some. The sample contains roughly 1 million clones, about 75% of which appear only once. Source material: memory CD4+ T cells sorted from blood. Subset of the sample: CD45RA-negative fraction. All receptors come from a man between 18 and 29 years old in good health.

The chain links TRBV2 to TRBJ1-5, with 7 bases lining up with TRBD1. CDR3 size: 15 residues. The germline V gene encodes CDR1 SNHLY and CDR2 FYNNEI. The J segment lost 2 bases and the V segment lost 4 bases, leaving 5 bases of the junction unmatched. The CDR3 nucleotides are TGTGCCAGCAGTGGCGGCAGGGGGGGCAATCAGCCCCAGCATTTT. It encodes CASSGGRGGNQPQHF.

The V and J genes are TRBV5-6 and TRBJ1-5, with D possibly being TRBD1 (6 bases). Germline CDR1 SGHDT, CDR2 YYEEEE. The CDR3 runs 13 residues. Between the trimmed V and J ends, which lost 8 bases and 3 bases, there was a span of 12 bases. CDR3 in DNA: TGTGCCAGACGTAGGGGGTACAATCAGCCCCAGCATTTT. It codes for CARRRGYNQPQHF.

The genes are TRBV28 and TRBJ2-4, with 7 bases aligning to TRBD1. Germline lookup yields CDR1 MDHEN and CDR2 SYDVKM. The CDR3 sequence is 16 residues long. V shed 1 base and J 1 base; nucleotides not matched to a gene: 4. The CDR3 is CASSLLTGVAKNIQYF. The CDR3 bases are TGTGCCAGCAGTTTATTAACAGGGGTGGCCAAAAACATTCAGTACTTC. The full variable domain, rest sourced from reference TRBV28 and TRBJ2-4, is DVKVTQSSRYLVKRTGEKVFLECVQDMDHENMFWYRQDPGLGLRLIYFSYDVKMKEKGDIPEGYSVSREKKERFSLILESASTNQTSMYLCASSLLTGVAKNIQYFGAGTRLSVL.

V usage is TRBV5-1 and J usage is TRBJ2-5, with TRBD1 matching over 9 bases. Germline values: CDR1 SGHRS, CDR2 YFSETQ. With 2 bases clipped from V and 5 bases from J, the junction kept 7 bases outside the gene matches. The CDR3 contains 15 residues. CDR3 bases: TGCGCCAGCAGCTTTTCCGGGACAGGGAAGGAGACCCAGTACTTC. It encodes CASSFSGTGKETQYF.

This sequence joins TRBV9 and TRBJ2-1; no clear D. The length of the CDR3 is 14 residues. CDR1 is SGDLS, CDR2 YYNGEE, per germline. V lost 1 base and J 7 bases, leaving 12 bases between the germline ends. CDR3 in amino acids: CASSVRSYSNEQFF. DNA for the CDR3: TGTGCCAGCAGCGTAAGGTCGTACTCGAATGAGCAGTTCTTC.

V gene TRBV7-2 combines with J gene TRBJ1-5; D not resolved. The CDR3 spans 13 residues. V was trimmed by 5 bases and J by 7 bases, leaving 12 bases between them. Germline V lookup: CDR1 SGHTA, CDR2 FQGNSA. This CDR3 is CASSPHLEQPQHF. The CDR3 DNA is TGTGCCAGCAGCCCCCACTTGGAACAGCCCCAGCATTTT.

Concerning this clone itself: An end of the junction does not agree with germline; a read error may underlie this. The rearrangement links TRBV7-6 to TRBJ2-7; D remains ambiguous. The CDR3 has 13 residues. The germline CDR1 and CDR2 sequences are SGHVS and FNYEAQ. CDR3 protein: CASSLRLGYAQYF. The CDR3 DNA follows: TGTGCCAGCAGCTTAAGGCTCGGGTACGCGCAGTACTTC. Based on the CDR3 plus reference TRBV7-6 and TRBJ2-7, the full variable domain is GAGVSQSPRYKVTKRGQDVALRCDPISGHVSLYWYRQALGQGPEFLTYFNYEAQQDKSGLPNDRFSAERPEGSISTLTIQRTEQRDSAMYRCASSLRLGYAQYFGPGTRLTVT.

The rearrangement joins TRBV5-1 to TRBJ2-7; 9 positions agree with TRBD1. CDR3 length: 14 residues. In germline, CDR1 is SGHRS, CDR2 YFSETQ. The junction had 5 bases not matched to a gene; V was cut back by 0 bases and J by 7 bases. The CDR3 coding sequence is TGCGCCAGCAGCTTGGCACAGGGGGCGAGTGAGCAGTACTTC. This codes for CASSLAQGASEQYF. Drawing the rest from reference TRBV5-1 and TRBJ2-7, the complete variable domain is KAGVTQTPRYLIKTRGQQVTLSCSPISGHRSVSWYQQTPGQGLQFLFEYFSETQRNKGNFPGRFSGRQFSNSRSEMNVSTLELGDSALYLCASSLAQGASEQYFGPGTRLTVT.

The CDR3 nucleotides read TGCGCCAGCAGCCCCACAGGGCGTAGTGATGAAAAACTGTTTTTT. This encodes CASSPTGRSDEKLFF. V gene TRBV5-1 combines with J gene TRBJ1-4, with D maybe TRBD1 (6 bases). Deletions cut 4 bases from V and 6 bases from J, with 16 bases between. CDR3 length equals 15 residues. Germline-derived CDR1 and CDR2 are SGHRS and YFSETQ.

J is TRBJ2-2 and V is TRBV27; no reliable D call. V dropped 2 bases and J dropped 6 bases, with 7 bases sitting between them. Germline CDR1 and CDR2: MNHEY and SMNVEV (reference sequence). The CDR3 is 13 residues long. CDR3 amino acids: CASSLTMSGELFF. CDR3 nucleotides: TGTGCCAGCAGTTTAACCATGTCCGGGGAGCTGTTTTTT.

This chain uses TRBV11-2 with TRBJ2-2, with TRBD1 as a possible D gene (6 bases). V lost 8 bases to trimming and J lost 0 bases, with 16 bases between them. The CDR3 runs 16 residues. Germline V gives CDR1 SGHAT, CDR2 FQNNGV. This chain's CDR3 is CASGYLQGANTGELFF. DNA of the CDR3: TGTGCCAGCGGATACTTACAGGGTGCGAACACCGGGGAGCTGTTTTTT.

This chain joins TRBV5-6 and TRBJ1-2, with D possibly TRBD1 on 5 matching bases. This CDR3 contains 14 residues. CDR1 and CDR2 (germline): SGHDT, YYEEEE. Trimming cost V 1 base and J 3 bases, with 10 bases left between them. In DNA form, the CDR3 reads TGTGCCAGCAGCTTGTCGGTAGGGGACTATGGCTACACCTTC. It codes for CASSLSVGDYGYTF.

As to this clone: This may be a read error: a much more frequent sequence differs by one nucleotide. The V gene is TRBV16, the J gene TRBJ1-3; D not certain. The CDR3 loop spans 12 amino acids. CDR1 is KGHSY, CDR2 FQNENV, per germline. Trimming shortened V by 3 bases and J by 3 bases, and 3 bases separated the two germline ends. CDR3 region: CASSHSGNTIYF. CDR3 nucleotides: TGTGCCAGCAGCCACAGTGGAAACACCATATATTTT.

This clone appeared a single time. V is TRBV2 and J is TRBJ2-7; possible D gene TRBD1, 7 bases. The V gene lost 4 bases and the J gene lost 9 bases, with 10 bases spanning the gap. Germline CDR1 is SNHLY and CDR2 is FYNNEI. This CDR3 has 11 amino acids. The CDR3 region is CASSVQGGQYF. In DNA, the CDR3 is TGTGCCAGCAGTGTCCAGGGGGGGCAGTACTTC.

The chain is built from TRBV6-6 and TRBJ2-2; weak D call: TRBD2 (7 bases). V was cut by 9 bases and J by 3 bases, with 14 bases left in between. This CDR3 comprises 14 residues. Germline CDR1 and CDR2: MNHNY and SVGAGI (reference sequence). CDR3 residues: CASRGAGHTGELFF. In nucleotides, the CDR3 is TGTGCCAGTCGGGGGGCAGGGCACACCGGGGAGCTGTTTTTT.

J is TRBJ2-1 and V is TRBV10-3; D possibly corresponds to TRBD2 (6 bases). The CDR3 contains 11 residues. CDR1 and CDR2 (germline): ENHRY, SYGVKD. V shed 10 bases and J shed 6 bases, with 10 bases lying between them. This CDR3 reads CATGTPNEQFF. In DNA, the CDR3 is TGTGCCACCGGGACTCCCAATGAGCAGTTCTTC.

The V call is TRBV6-5, the J call TRBJ1-5; 7 bases fit TRBD1. The junction had 5 bases not matched to a gene; V was cut back by 6 bases and J by 0 bases. CDR1 and CDR2 (germline): MNHEY, SVGAGI. The CDR3 runs to 15 residues. CDR3 loop: CASRQGHGSNQPQHF. The CDR3 coding sequence is TGTGCCAGCAGACAGGGGCATGGTAGCAATCAGCCCCAGCATTTT.

The chain has TRBV28 and TRBJ1-5; D ambiguous. Germline CDR1 and CDR2: MDHEN and SYDVKM. The CDR3 sequence is 12 residues long. With 0 bases removed from V and 5 bases from J, the gap between germline ends came to 2 bases. CDR3 region: CASSLWDQPQHF. DNA of the CDR3: TGTGCCAGCAGTTTATGGGATCAGCCCCAGCATTTT.

The chain links TRBV10-3 to TRBJ2-7; tentatively, D is TRBD1 (5 bases). Looked up from germline, CDR1 is ENHRY and CDR2 is SYGVKD. The CDR3 is 12 amino acids. V gave up 4 bases and J gave up 3 bases, with 7 bases separating them. CDR3 protein: CAISGTGYEQYF. Written as DNA, the CDR3 is TGTGCCATCAGTGGTACAGGCTACGAGCAGTACTTC.

This clone was picked up a small number of times. The genes are TRBV9 and TRBJ1-6; a possible D gene is TRBD1 (6 bases). The V gene's germline CDR1 is SGDLS and CDR2 YYNGEE. The CDR3 covers 17 residues. V lost 0 bases and J lost 8, with 18 bases in between. CDR3: CASSVGVLGGADSPLHF. Here the CDR3 DNA reads TGTGCCAGCAGCGTAGGGGTATTGGGGGGCGCGGATTCACCCCTCCACTTT.

The gene calls are TRBV19 and TRBJ1-3, with D tentatively TRBD1 (6 bases). Germline V gene lookup returns CDR1 LNHDA and CDR2 SQIVND (reference sequence). The CDR3 runs 18 residues. Trimming stripped 7 bases from V and 0 bases from J, with 22 bases between. The CDR3 DNA follows: TGTGCCAGTACCTCTACCCCTGGACAGCATCTCTCTGGAAACACCATATATTTT. This sequence encodes CASTSTPGQHLSGNTIYF.

The chain employs TRBV28 and TRBJ1-2, with 8 bases matching TRBD1. CDR3 length: 13 residues. The germline V gene encodes CDR1 MDHEN and CDR2 SYDVKM. V lost 6 bases to trimming and J lost 3 bases; unmatched junction nucleotides: 3. This chain's CDR3 is CASRKTGDYGYTF. CDR3 DNA sequence: TGTGCCAGCAGAAAGACAGGGGACTATGGCTACACCTTC.

This chain links TRBV28 with TRBJ2-6; D possibly uses TRBD1 or TRBD2 (5 bases each). The V gene's germline CDR1 is MDHEN and CDR2 SYDVKM. Trimming removed 4 bases from V and 0 bases from J, with 31 bases in between. The CDR3 consists of 23 residues. The chain's CDR3 is CASSSRAGKRVPPGTSGANVLTF. The CDR3 DNA is TGTGCCAGCAGTTCCCGGGCCGGGAAGAGGGTTCCCCCTGGGACCTCTGGGGCCAACGTCCTGACTTTC.

This clone was seen repeatedly, ten times or more. The chain is built from TRBV5-6 and TRBJ1-5, with a possible D match to TRBD1 (5 bases). V gave up 4 bases and J gave up 6 bases, with 14 bases separating them. This CDR3 is built from 14 residues. Germline V lookup: CDR1 SGHDT, CDR2 YYEEEE. CDR3 region: CASSRGRVGQPQHF. The CDR3 DNA reads as TGTGCCAGCAGCCGAGGCAGGGTGGGTCAGCCCCAGCATTTT.

The chain employs TRBV6-1 and TRBJ2-5; D is unresolved. The CDR3 spans 15 residues. The V and J ends lost 2 bases and 2 bases respectively, with 12 bases between them. CDR1 is MNHNS and CDR2 is SASEGT in the germline V gene. CDR3 in amino acids: CASSETPDRQETQYF. CDR3 bases: TGTGCCAGCAGTGAAACACCAGATAGGCAAGAGACCCAGTACTTC.

This clone was seen more than once but under ten times. The chain employs TRBV10-3 and TRBJ1-6; D is perhaps TRBD1 (5 bases). V dropped 2 bases and J dropped 10 bases, with 15 bases sitting between them. Germline V lookup: CDR1 ENHRY, CDR2 SYGVKD. This CDR3 spans 15 amino acids. CDR3 nucleotides: TGTGCCATCAGTGAGCGAGAAGGGGAGGGGTCACCCCTCCACTTT. This codes for CAISEREGEGSPLHF.

The chain joins TRBV7-9 to TRBJ2-5; D is possibly TRBD1 (5 bases). The CDR3 runs to 17 residues. Trimming removed 5 bases from V and 2 bases from J, with 21 bases in between. CDR1 SEHNR and CDR2 FQNEAQ come from the germline V gene (reference sequence). The CDR3 nucleotides read TGTGCCAGCAGCACCCCATTCGTGGACACTTTTCAAGAGACCCAGTACTTC. This translates into CASSTPFVDTFQETQYF.